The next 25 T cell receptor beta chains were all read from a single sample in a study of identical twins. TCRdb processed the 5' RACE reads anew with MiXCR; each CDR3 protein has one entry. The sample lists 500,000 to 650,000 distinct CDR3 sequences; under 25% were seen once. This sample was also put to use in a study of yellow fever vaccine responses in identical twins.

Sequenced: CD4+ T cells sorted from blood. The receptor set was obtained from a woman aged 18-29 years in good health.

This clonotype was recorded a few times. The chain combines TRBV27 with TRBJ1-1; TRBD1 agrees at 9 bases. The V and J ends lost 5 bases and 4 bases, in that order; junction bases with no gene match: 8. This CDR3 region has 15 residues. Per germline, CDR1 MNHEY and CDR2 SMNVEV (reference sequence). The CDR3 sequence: CASSLGDRVATEAFF. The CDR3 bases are TGTGCCAGCAGTCTGGGGGACAGGGTGGCCACTGAAGCTTTCTTT.

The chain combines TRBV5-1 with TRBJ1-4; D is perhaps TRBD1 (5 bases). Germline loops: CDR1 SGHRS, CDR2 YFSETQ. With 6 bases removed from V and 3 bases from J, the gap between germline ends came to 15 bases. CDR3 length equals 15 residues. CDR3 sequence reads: CASTGSGGPNEKLFF. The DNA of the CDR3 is TGCGCCAGCACGGGCTCCGGGGGTCCTAATGAAAAACTGTTTTTT.

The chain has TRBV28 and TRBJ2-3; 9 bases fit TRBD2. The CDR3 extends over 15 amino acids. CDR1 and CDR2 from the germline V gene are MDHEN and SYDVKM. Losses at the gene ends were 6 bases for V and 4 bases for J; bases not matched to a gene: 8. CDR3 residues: CASRAGTSLPDTQYF. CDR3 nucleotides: TGTGCCAGCAGGGCGGGGACTAGCCTGCCAGATACGCAGTATTTT.

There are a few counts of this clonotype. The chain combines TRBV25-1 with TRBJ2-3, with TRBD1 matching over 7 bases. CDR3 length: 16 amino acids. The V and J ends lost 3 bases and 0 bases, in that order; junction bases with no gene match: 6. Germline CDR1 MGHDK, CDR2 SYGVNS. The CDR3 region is CASSEKGAGSTDTQYF. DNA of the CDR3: TGTGCCAGCAGTGAGAAGGGGGCTGGGAGCACAGATACGCAGTATTTT. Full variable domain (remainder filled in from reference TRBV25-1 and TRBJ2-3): EADIYQTPRYLVIGTGKKITLECSQTMGHDKMYWYQQDPGMELHLIHYSYGVNSTEKGDLSSESTVSRIRTEHFPLTLESARPSHTSQYLCASSEKGAGSTDTQYFGPGTRLTVL.

CDR3 protein: CASSQRGGLDEAFF. The CDR3 bases are TGTGCCAGCAGCCAGAGGGGTGGGTTGGATGAAGCTTTCTTT. The chain couples TRBV3-1 to TRBJ1-1; the D gene is possibly TRBD1 (5 bases). The length of the CDR3 is 14 residues. Germline V CDR1 and CDR2: LGHDT, YNNKEL (reference sequence). V was cut by 3 bases and J by 7 bases, with 15 bases left in between.

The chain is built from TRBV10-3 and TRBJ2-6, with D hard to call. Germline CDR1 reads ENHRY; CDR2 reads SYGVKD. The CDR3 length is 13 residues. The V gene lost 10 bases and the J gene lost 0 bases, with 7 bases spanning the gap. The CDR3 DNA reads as TGTGCCACCGGAGACTCTGGGGCCAACGTCCTGACTTTC. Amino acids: CATGDSGANVLTF.

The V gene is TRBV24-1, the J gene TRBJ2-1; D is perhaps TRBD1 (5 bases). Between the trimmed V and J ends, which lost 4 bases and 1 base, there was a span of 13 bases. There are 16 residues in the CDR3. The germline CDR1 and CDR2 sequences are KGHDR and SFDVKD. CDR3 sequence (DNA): TGTGCCACCAGTGACCAGACAGTATCATCCTACAATGAGCAGTTCTTC. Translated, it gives CATSDQTVSSYNEQFF.

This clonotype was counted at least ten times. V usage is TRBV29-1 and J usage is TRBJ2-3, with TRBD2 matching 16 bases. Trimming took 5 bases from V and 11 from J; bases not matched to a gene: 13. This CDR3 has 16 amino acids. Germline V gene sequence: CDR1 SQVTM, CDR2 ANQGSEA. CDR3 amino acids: CSVPAGTSGRARGQYF. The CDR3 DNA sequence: TGCAGCGTTCCAGCCGGGACTAGCGGGAGGGCCCGGGGGCAGTATTTT.

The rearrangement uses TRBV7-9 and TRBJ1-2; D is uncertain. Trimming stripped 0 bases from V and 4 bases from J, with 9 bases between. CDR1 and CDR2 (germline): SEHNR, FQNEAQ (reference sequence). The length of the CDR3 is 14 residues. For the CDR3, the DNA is TGTGCCAGCAGCTTAGCGGAAGGCTTCTATGGCTACACCTTC. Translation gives CASSLAEGFYGYTF.

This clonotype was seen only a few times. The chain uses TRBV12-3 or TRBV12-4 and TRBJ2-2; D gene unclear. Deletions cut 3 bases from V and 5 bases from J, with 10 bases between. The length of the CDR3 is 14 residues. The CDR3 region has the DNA TGTGCCAGCAGTTTTTCTAGTAAAACCGGGGAGCTGTTTTTT. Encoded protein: CASSFSSKTGELFF.

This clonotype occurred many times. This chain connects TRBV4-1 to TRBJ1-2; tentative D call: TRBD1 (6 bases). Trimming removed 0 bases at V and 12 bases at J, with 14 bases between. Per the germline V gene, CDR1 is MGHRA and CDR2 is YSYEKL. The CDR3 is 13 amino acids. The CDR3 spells CASSQDPWDTHTF. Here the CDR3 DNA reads TGCGCCAGCAGCCAAGATCCTTGGGACACACACACCTTC.

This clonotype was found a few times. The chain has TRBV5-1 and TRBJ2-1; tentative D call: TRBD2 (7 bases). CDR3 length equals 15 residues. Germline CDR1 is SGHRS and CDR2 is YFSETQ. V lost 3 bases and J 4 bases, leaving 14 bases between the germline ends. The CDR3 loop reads CASSSGGGDYNEQFF. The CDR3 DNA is TGCGCCAGCAGCTCTGGCGGGGGCGATTACAATGAGCAGTTCTTC.

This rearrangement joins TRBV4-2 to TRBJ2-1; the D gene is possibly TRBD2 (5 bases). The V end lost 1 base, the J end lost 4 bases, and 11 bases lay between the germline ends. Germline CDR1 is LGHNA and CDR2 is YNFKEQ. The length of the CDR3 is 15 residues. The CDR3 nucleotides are TGTGCCAGCAGCCAAGTCGGGATGAGTTACAATGAGCAGTTCTTC. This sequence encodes CASSQVGMSYNEQFF.

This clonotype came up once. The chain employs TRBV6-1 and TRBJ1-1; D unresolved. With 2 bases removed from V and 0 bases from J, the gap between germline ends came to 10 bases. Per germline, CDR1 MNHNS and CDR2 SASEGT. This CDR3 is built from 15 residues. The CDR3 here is CASSELSALNTEAFF. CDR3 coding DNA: TGTGCCAGCAGTGAACTATCGGCCCTGAACACTGAAGCTTTCTTT.

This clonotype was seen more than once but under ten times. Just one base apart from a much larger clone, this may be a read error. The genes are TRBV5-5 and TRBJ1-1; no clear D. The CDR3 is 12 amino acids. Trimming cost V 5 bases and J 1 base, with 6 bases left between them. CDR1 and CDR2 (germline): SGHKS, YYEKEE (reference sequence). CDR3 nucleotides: TGTGCCAGCAGTAACGGGAACACTGAAGCTTTCTTT. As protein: CASSNGNTEAFF.

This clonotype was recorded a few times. DNA for the CDR3: TGTGCCAGCAGCTTTTATAGCAATCAGCCCCAGCATTTT. As protein: CASSFYSNQPQHF. J is TRBJ1-5 and V is TRBV7-2; D gene uncertain. The CDR3 is 13 amino acids. Trimming shortened V by 3 bases and J by 0 bases, and 3 bases separated the two germline ends. Germline loops: CDR1 SGHTA, CDR2 FQGNSA.

CDR3 protein: CASTPGLPGAYEQYF. The CDR3 nucleotides read TGTGCCAGTACCCCGGGTCTTCCTGGGGCTTACGAGCAGTACTTC. The chain couples TRBV19 to TRBJ2-7, with a possible D match to TRBD1 (5 bases). Trimming removed 7 bases at V and 4 bases at J, with 20 bases between. Germline CDR1 reads LNHDA; CDR2 reads SQIVND (reference sequence). The CDR3 is made up of 15 amino acids.

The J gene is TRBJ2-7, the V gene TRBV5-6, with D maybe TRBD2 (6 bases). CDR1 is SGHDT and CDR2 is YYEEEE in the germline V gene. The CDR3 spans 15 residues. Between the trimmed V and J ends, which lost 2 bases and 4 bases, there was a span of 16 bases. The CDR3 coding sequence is TGTGCCAGCAGCTTCCGGGGGACCGGGCTGTACGAGCAGTACTTC. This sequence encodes CASSFRGTGLYEQYF.

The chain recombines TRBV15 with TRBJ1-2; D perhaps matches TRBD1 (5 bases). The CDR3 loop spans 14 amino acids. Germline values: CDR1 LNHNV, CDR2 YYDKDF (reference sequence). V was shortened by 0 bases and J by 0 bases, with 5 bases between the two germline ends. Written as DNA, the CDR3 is TGTGCCACCAGCAGAGAGACAGCTAACTATGGCTACACCTTC. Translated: CATSRETANYGYTF.

CDR3 loop: CASSYTRDRALAEQYV. CDR3 nucleotide sequence: TGTGCCAGCAGCTATACACGGGACAGGGCGTTGGCCGAGCAGTACGTC. This chain links TRBV2 with TRBJ2-7, with 9 bases aligning to TRBD1. There are 16 residues in the CDR3. Germline V lookup: CDR1 SNHLY, CDR2 FYNNEI. J was trimmed by 6 bases and V by 6 bases; bases with no gene match: 15.

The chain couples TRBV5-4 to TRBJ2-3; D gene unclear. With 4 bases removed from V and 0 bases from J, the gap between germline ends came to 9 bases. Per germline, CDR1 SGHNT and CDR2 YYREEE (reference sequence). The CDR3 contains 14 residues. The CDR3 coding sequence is TGTGCCAGCAGCCAAGTATACAGCACAGATACGCAGTATTTT. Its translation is CASSQVYSTDTQYF.

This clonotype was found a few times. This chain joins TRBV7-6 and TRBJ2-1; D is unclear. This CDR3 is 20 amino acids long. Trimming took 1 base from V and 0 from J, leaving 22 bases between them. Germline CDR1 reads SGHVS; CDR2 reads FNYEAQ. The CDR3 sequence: CASSLGRYRADLVSYNEQFF. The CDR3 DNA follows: TGTGCCAGCAGCTTAGGACGGTACAGAGCTGACCTCGTCTCCTACAATGAGCAGTTCTTC. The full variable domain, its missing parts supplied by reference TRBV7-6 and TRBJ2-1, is GAGVSQSPRYKVTKRGQDVALRCDPISGHVSLYWYRQALGQGPEFLTYFNYEAQQDKSGLPNDRFSAERPEGSISTLTIQRTEQRDSAMYRCASSLGRYRADLVSYNEQFFGPGTRLTVL.

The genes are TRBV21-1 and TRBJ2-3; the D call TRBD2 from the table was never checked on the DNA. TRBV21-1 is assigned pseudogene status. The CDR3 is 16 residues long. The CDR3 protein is CASSKNTGVAADTQYF. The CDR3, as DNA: TGTGCCAGCAGCAAAAATACGGGAGTGGCGGCAGATACGCAGTATTTT.

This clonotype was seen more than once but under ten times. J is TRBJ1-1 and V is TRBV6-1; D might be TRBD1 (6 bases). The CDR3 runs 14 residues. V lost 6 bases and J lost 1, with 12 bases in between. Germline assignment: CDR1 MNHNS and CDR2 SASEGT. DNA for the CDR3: TGTGCCAGCAGACCCGGGGGCCCGAACACTGAAGCTTTCTTT. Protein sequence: CASRPGGPNTEAFF.

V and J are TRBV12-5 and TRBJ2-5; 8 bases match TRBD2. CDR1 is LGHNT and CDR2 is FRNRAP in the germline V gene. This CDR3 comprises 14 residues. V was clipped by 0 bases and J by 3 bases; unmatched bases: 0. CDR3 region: CASGLVLAEETQYF. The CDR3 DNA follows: TGTGCTAGTGGTTTGGTACTAGCGGAAGAGACCCAGTACTTC.